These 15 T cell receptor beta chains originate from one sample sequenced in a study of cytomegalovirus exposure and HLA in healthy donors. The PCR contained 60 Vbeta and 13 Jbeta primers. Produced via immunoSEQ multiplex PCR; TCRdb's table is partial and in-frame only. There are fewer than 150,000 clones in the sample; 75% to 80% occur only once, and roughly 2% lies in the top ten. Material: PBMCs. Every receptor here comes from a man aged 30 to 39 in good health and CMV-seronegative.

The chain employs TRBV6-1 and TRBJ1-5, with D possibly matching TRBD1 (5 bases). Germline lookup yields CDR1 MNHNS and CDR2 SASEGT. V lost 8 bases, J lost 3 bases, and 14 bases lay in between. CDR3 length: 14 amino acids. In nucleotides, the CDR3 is TGTGCCAGCCGCCCGCGGGGGGACAATCAGCCCCAGCATTTT. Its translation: CASRPRGDNQPQHF.

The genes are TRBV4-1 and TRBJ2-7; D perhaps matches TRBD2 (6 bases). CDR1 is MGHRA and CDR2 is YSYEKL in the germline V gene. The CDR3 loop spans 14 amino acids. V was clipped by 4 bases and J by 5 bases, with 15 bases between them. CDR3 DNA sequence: TGCGCCAGCAGCCGACTTGGGCGGGGAGACGAGCAGTACTTC. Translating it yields CASSRLGRGDEQYF.

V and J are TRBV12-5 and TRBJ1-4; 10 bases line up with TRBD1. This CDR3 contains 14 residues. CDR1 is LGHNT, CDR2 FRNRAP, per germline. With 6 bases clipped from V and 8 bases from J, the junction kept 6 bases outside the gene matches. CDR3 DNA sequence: TGTGCTAGTGGAACCGGGACAGGGGACGAAAAACTGTTTTTT. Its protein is CASGTGTGDEKLFF. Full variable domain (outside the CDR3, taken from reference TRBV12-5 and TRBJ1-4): DARVTQTPRHKVTEMGQEVTMRCQPILGHNTVFWYRQTMMQGLELLAYFRNRAPLDDSGMPKDRFSAEMPDATLATLKIQPSEPRDSAVYFCASGTGTGDEKLFFGSGTQLSVL.

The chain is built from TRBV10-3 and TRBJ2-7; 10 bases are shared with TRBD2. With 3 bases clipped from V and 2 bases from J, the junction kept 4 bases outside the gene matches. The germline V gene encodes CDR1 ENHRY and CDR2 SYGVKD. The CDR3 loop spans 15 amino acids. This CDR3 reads CAISDSGRPAYEQYF. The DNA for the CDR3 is TGTGCCATCAGTGATAGCGGGAGGCCTGCCTACGAGCAGTACTTC.

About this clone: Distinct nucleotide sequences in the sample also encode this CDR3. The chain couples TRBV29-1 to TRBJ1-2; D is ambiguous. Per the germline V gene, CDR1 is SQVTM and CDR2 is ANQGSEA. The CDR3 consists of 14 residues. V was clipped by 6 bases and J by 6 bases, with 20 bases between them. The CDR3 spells CSVLHGPRANGYTF. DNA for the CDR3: TGCAGCGTCCTTCATGGTCCGCGGGCCAATGGCTACACCTTC.

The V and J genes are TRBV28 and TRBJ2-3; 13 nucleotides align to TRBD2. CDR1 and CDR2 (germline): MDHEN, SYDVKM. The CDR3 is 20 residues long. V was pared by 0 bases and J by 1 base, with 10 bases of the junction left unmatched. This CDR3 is CASSLWEGILAGGGTDTQYF. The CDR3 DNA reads TGTGCCAGCAGTTTATGGGAAGGCATACTAGCGGGAGGGGGCACAGATACGCAGTATTTT. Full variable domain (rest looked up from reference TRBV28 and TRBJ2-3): DVKVTQSSRYLVKRTGEKVFLECVQDMDHENMFWYRQDPGLGLRLIYFSYDVKMKEKGDIPEGYSVSREKKERFSLILESASTNQTSMYLCASSLWEGILAGGGTDTQYFGPGTRLTVL.

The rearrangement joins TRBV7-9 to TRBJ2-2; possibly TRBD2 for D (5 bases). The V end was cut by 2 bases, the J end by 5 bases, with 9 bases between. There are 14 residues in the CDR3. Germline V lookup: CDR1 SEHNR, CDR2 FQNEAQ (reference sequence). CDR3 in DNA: TGTGCCAGCAGCTTAAGCCTAGCTACCGGGGAGCTGTTTTTT. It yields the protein CASSLSLATGELFF.

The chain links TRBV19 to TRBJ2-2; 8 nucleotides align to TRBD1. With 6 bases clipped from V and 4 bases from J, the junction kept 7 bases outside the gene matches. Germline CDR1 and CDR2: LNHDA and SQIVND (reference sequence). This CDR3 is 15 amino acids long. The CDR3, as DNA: TGTGCCAGTAGACTGGCACAGGGGGTCACCGGGGAGCTGTTTTTT. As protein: CASRLAQGVTGELFF. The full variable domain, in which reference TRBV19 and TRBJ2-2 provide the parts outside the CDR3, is DGGITQSPKYLFRKEGQNVTLSCEQNLNHDAMYWYRQDPGQGLRLIYYSQIVNDFQKGDIAEGYSVSREKKESFPLTVTSAQKNPTAFYLCASRLAQGVTGELFFGEGSRLTVL.

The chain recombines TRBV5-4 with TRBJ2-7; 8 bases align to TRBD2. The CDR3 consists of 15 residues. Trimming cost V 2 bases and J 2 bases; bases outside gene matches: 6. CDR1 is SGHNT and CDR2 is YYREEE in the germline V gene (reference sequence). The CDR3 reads CASSFSGRAPYEQYF. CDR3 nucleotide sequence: TGTGCCAGCAGCTTTTCCGGGAGGGCACCCTACGAGCAGTACTTC.

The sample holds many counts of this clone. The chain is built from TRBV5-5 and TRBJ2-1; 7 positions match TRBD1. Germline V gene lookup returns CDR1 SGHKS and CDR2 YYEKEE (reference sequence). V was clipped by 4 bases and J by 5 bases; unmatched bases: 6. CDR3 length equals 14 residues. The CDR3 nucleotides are TGTGCCAGCAGCCTGGACAGGACCCACAATGAGCAGTTCTTC. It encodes CASSLDRTHNEQFF.

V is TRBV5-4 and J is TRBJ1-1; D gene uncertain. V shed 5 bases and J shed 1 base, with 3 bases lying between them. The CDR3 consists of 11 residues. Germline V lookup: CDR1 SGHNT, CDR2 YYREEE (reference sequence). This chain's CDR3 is CASSRNTEAFF. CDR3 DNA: TGTGCCAGCAGTCGGAACACTGAAGCTTTCTTT.

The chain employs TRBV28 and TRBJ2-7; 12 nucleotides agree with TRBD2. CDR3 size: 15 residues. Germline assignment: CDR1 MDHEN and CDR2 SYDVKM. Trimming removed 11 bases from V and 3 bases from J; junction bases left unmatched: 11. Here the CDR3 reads CAGAASGRVDYEQYF. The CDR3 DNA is TGTGCCGGAGCTGCTAGCGGGAGGGTCGACTACGAGCAGTACTTC.

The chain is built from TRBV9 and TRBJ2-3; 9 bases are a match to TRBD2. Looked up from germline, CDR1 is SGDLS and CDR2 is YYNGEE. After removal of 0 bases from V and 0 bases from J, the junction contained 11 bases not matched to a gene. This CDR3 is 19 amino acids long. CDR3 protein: CASSVGGTSGRSSTDTQYF. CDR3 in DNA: TGTGCCAGCAGCGTAGGGGGCACTAGCGGGCGCTCTAGCACAGATACGCAGTATTTT.

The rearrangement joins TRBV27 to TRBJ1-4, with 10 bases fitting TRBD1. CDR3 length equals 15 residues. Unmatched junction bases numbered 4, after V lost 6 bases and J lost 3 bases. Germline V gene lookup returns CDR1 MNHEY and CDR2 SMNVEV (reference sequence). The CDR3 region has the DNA TGTGCCAGCAGGCCCGGGACAGGGGCTAATGAAAAACTGTTTTTT. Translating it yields CASRPGTGANEKLFF.

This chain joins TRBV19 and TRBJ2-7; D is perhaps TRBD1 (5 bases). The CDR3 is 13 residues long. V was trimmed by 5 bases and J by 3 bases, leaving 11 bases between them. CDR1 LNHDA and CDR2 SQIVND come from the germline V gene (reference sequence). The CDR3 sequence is CASSQGWGYEQYF. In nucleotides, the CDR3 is TGTGCCAGTAGTCAGGGTTGGGGCTACGAGCAGTACTTC.